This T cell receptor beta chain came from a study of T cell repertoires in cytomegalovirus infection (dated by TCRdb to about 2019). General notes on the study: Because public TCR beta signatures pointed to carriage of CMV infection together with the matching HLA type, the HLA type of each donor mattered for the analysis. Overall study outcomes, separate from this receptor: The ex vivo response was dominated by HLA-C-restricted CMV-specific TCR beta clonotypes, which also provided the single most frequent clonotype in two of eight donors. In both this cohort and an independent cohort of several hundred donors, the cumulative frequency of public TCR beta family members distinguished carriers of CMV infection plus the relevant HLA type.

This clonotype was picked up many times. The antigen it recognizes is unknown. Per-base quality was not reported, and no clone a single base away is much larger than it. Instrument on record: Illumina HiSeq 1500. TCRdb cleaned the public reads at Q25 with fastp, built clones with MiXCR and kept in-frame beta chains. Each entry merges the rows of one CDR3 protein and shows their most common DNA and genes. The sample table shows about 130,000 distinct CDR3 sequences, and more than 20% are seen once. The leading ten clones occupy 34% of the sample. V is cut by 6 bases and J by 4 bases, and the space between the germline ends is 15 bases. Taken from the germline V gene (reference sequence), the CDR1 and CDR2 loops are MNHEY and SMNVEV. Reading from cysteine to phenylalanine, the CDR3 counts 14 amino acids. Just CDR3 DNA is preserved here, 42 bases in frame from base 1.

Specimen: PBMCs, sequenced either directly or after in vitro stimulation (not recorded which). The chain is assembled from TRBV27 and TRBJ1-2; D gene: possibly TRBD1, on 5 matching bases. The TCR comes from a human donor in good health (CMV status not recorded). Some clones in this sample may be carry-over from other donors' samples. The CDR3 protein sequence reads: CASRPRDGSYGYTF. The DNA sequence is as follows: TGTGCCAGCAGGCCCAGGGATGGAAGCTATGGCTACACCTTC.